Each of the 31 T cell receptor beta chains below was sequenced from the same sample in a study of identical twins. TCRdb recomputed calls from the 5' RACE reads with MiXCR, one row per CDR3 protein. Here the sample spans about 890,000 distinct CDR3 sequences, 12% being singletons. The same data also contributed to another study, on yellow fever vaccine responses in identical twins.

The sample taken for sequencing was PBMCs. The receptors here all came from a woman aged 18-29 years in good health.

This clonotype was seen more than once but under ten times. The CDR3 spells CASSLSRRQGTDTQYF. CDR3 DNA sequence: TGTGCCAGCAGCTTAAGTCGTCGACAGGGCACAGATACGCAGTATTTT. The genes are TRBV7-9 and TRBJ2-3; D is possibly TRBD1 (6 bases). Trimming removed 2 bases at V and 1 base at J, with 13 bases between. CDR3 length: 16 amino acids. Per the germline V gene, CDR1 is SEHNR and CDR2 is FQNEAQ (reference sequence).

This clonotype was picked up a small number of times. The chain uses TRBV10-3 and TRBJ2-1, with TRBD2 matching over 7 bases. CDR1 is ENHRY, CDR2 SYGVKD, per germline. The CDR3 is made up of 15 amino acids. J gave up 0 bases and V 7 bases, and 6 bases lay outside the gene matches. Written as DNA, the CDR3 is TGTGCCATCAAGGCGGGGGAGATCTCCTACAATGAGCAGTTCTTC. Amino acid sequence: CAIKAGEISYNEQFF.

The table lists this clonotype with a few counts. This chain joins TRBV19 and TRBJ1-1; possible D gene TRBD1, 6 bases. This CDR3 is built from 13 residues. Trimming took off 7 bases at V and 2 bases at J, with 11 bases between the two ends. From germline, CDR1 is LNHDA and CDR2 SQIVND (reference sequence). For the CDR3, the DNA is TGTGCCAGTAACCAGGGGATAAACACTGAAGCTTTCTTT. It is translated as CASNQGINTEAFF.

This clonotype has just a few counts. The chain is built from TRBV6-1 and TRBJ1-1; D gene unclear. CDR3 size: 13 residues. Deletions cut 6 bases from V and 4 bases from J, with 12 bases between. CDR1 and CDR2 (germline): MNHNS, SASEGT. The CDR3 DNA reads TGTGCCAGCAGCGCTTTGGGTGTCACTGAAGCTTTCTTT. This sequence encodes CASSALGVTEAFF.

This clonotype has a handful of counts. The chain joins TRBV5-6 to TRBJ2-5; D remains ambiguous. The CDR3 is 13 amino acids. Germline lookup yields CDR1 SGHDT and CDR2 YYEEEE. The V gene lost 3 bases and the J gene lost 3 bases, with 9 bases spanning the gap. The CDR3 region is CASSYSWEETQYF. In DNA form, the CDR3 reads TGTGCCAGCAGCTACTCATGGGAAGAGACCCAGTACTTC.

This clonotype was counted ten times or more. This chain connects TRBV10-3 to TRBJ1-4; no definite D call. Germline V gives CDR1 ENHRY, CDR2 SYGVKD. The CDR3 consists of 14 residues. The V and J ends lost 3 bases and 5 bases respectively, with 10 bases between them. In DNA form, the CDR3 reads TGTGCCATCAGTGACCTGGGCCCCAATGAAAAACTGTTTTTT. This codes for CAISDLGPNEKLFF.

This clonotype was observed many times. CDR3 protein: CASSLPGAGETQYF. DNA for the CDR3: TGTGCCAGCAGCTTACCAGGGGCCGGGGAGACCCAGTACTTC. The chain recombines TRBV11-2 with TRBJ2-5; possibly TRBD1 for D (6 bases). Germline V gene data show CDR1 as SGHAT and CDR2 as FQNNGV. CDR3 length: 14 residues. V shed 2 bases and J shed 5 bases, with 12 bases lying between them.

For this clonotype: With a much larger clone just one base away, this may be a read error. V is TRBV7-3 and J is TRBJ2-3; D may be TRBD2 (5 bases). Germline V CDR1 and CDR2: SGHTA, FQGTGA. The V gene lost 3 bases and the J gene lost 2 bases, with 6 bases spanning the gap. The CDR3 length is 13 residues. CDR3: CASSFDYTDTQYF. The DNA for the CDR3 is TGTGCCAGCAGCTTCGACTACACAGATACGCAGTATTTT.

This clonotype occurred a few times. The chain joins TRBV29-1 to TRBJ1-1; TRBD1 might be the D (5 bases). Germline CDR1 and CDR2: SQVTM and ANQGSEA. The CDR3 runs 11 residues. Trimming removed 7 bases from V and 8 bases from J, with 14 bases in between. In nucleotides, the CDR3 is TGCAGCGATGGGGCGACGGGAGAAGCTTTCTTT. Its translation: CSDGATGEAFF.

The chain links TRBV19 to TRBJ2-2; tentative D call: TRBD2 (6 bases). The V gene lost 7 bases and the J gene lost 2 bases, with 14 bases spanning the gap. Germline-derived CDR1 and CDR2 are LNHDA and SQIVND (reference sequence). The CDR3 runs to 15 residues. The CDR3 nucleotides are TGTGCCAGTATAACTAGCATGTATAACACCGGGGAGCTGTTTTTT. Amino acids: CASITSMYNTGELFF.

This sequence joins TRBV20-1 and TRBJ2-7, with TRBD1 identical over 7 bases. The trim removed 3 bases at V and 5 bases at J, leaving 10 bases unmatched. The CDR3 covers 14 residues. The germline CDR1 and CDR2 sequences are DFQATT and SNEGSKA (reference sequence). In nucleotides, the CDR3 is TGCAGTGCTAGTAAGGTGACAGGGAACCACGAGCAGTACTTC. It is translated as CSASKVTGNHEQYF.

This clonotype was seen a handful of times. The chain links TRBV15 to TRBJ2-6, with D unresolved. The germline V gene has CDR1 LNHNV and CDR2 YYDKDF (reference sequence). Trimming cost V 0 bases and J 0 bases, with 12 bases left between them. This CDR3 has 18 residues. The CDR3 DNA is TGTGCCACCAGCAGAGACGGAGTCAGCTTCTCTGGGGCCAACGTCCTGACTTTC. As protein: CATSRDGVSFSGANVLTF.

In this sample, this clonotype turned up a few times. The V and J genes are TRBV5-1 and TRBJ1-1; 8 bases are shared with TRBD1. The germline V gene has CDR1 SGHRS and CDR2 YFSETQ. The CDR3 is made up of 14 amino acids. Trimming removed 2 bases from V and 4 bases from J; junction bases left unmatched: 4. The CDR3 bases are TGCGCCAGCAGCTTACAGGGGGGAGCCACTGAAGCTTTCTTT. Residues: CASSLQGGATEAFF.

The rearrangement joins TRBV20-1 to TRBJ2-5; 10 bases map to TRBD2. Per the germline V gene, CDR1 is DFQATT and CDR2 is SNEGSKA (reference sequence). The CDR3 contains 16 residues. V was clipped by 6 bases and J by 5 bases; unmatched bases: 15. CDR3 DNA sequence: TGCAGTGCCTCAAACGTCCTAGCGGGAGAGTGGGAGACCCAGTACTTC. Translation: CSASNVLAGEWETQYF.

This clonotype was seen only a few times. J is TRBJ2-7 and V is TRBV12-3 or TRBV12-4; D perhaps matches TRBD2 (6 bases). The CDR3 extends over 15 amino acids. The germline V and J ends were trimmed by 5 bases and 2 bases, with 16 bases remaining between them. The CDR3 sequence is CASSRREPNTYEQYF. DNA for the CDR3: TGTGCCAGCAGTAGACGGGAGCCGAATACCTACGAGCAGTACTTC.

Ten or more counts support this clonotype. V and J are TRBV11-2 and TRBJ2-4; 13 bases fit TRBD2. V dropped 5 bases and J dropped 0; count of bases not matched to a gene: 7. The CDR3 covers 18 residues. Germline CDR1 is SGHAT and CDR2 is FQNNGV. The CDR3 spells CASSPPGLAGLAKNIQYF. CDR3 bases: TGTGCCAGCAGCCCGCCGGGACTAGCGGGGCTAGCCAAAAACATTCAGTACTTC.

This clonotype has more than one count but fewer than ten. The V and J genes are TRBV12-3 or TRBV12-4 and TRBJ2-5, with a tentative D call TRBD2 (6 bases). The CDR3 spans 14 residues. Trimming cost V 7 bases and J 5 bases, with 17 bases left between them. This CDR3 is CASTTFGGHETQYF. For the CDR3, the DNA is TGTGCCAGCACCACCTTCGGGGGTCATGAGACCCAGTACTTC.

The chain employs TRBV29-1 and TRBJ2-1; no reliable D call. This CDR3 has 16 residues. Trimming removed 2 bases at V and 7 bases at J, with 21 bases between. Germline V lookup: CDR1 SQVTM, CDR2 ANQGSEA. The CDR3, as DNA: TGCAGCGTTGAATTAGTGGCCCCGCGGATCCTGAATGAGCAGTTCTTC. It yields the protein CSVELVAPRILNEQFF.

The rearrangement joins TRBV15 to TRBJ1-1; D is ambiguous. Trimming took off 2 bases at V and 1 base at J, with 11 bases between the two ends. The CDR3 loop spans 15 amino acids. CDR1 and CDR2 (germline): LNHNV, YYDKDF (reference sequence). The CDR3 DNA reads as TGTGCCACCAGCAGACGGACCTGGGAGAACACTGAAGCTTTCTTT. Its translation is CATSRRTWENTEAFF.

This clonotype occurred a few times. This chain connects TRBV5-1 to TRBJ2-1; 13 bases match TRBD2. The germline CDR1 and CDR2 sequences are SGHRS and YFSETQ. V dropped 6 bases and J dropped 7; count of bases not matched to a gene: 10. CDR3 length: 16 amino acids. The CDR3 DNA reads TGCGCCAGCACCGAGTGGGGACTAGCGGGGAGTAATGAGCAGTTCTTC. Translation gives CASTEWGLAGSNEQFF.

This chain uses TRBV7-2 with TRBJ2-7; possibly TRBD1 for D (5 bases). V lost 5 bases, J lost 2 bases, and 13 bases lay in between. CDR1 SGHTA and CDR2 FQGNSA come from the germline V gene. CDR3 size: 14 residues. The CDR3 coding sequence is TGTGCCAGCAGCCCCGGACACCTCCCCTACGAGCAGTACTTC. Its translation is CASSPGHLPYEQYF.

This clonotype was counted only a few times. The chain joins TRBV12-3 or TRBV12-4 to TRBJ2-2, with 13 nucleotides matching TRBD2. V lost 11 bases and J lost 7; bases outside the gene matches: 10. The CDR3 runs to 15 residues. The DNA of the CDR3 is TGTGCCTCCCAGCCGGGACTAGCGGGAAACGGGGAGCTGTTTTTT. It yields the protein CASQPGLAGNGELFF.

This clonotype was recorded a few times. This sequence joins TRBV10-3 and TRBJ2-3; 9 bases align to TRBD2. Germline values: CDR1 ENHRY, CDR2 SYGVKD. V shed 6 bases, J shed 3 bases, and the junction held 10 bases outside the gene matches. CDR3 length equals 16 residues. The CDR3 here is CAISTRLAGRTDTQYF. CDR3 DNA sequence: TGTGCCATCAGCACCCGCCTAGCGGGAAGAACAGATACGCAGTATTTT.

V is TRBV15 and J is TRBJ1-1, with D possibly being TRBD1 (6 bases). The CDR3 sequence is 13 residues long. Looked up from germline, CDR1 is LNHNV and CDR2 is YYDKDF (reference sequence). Trimming shortened V by 3 bases and J by 5 bases, and 10 bases separated the two germline ends. The CDR3: CATSSRGSTEAFF. The CDR3 DNA reads as TGTGCCACCAGCAGCAGGGGCAGTACTGAAGCTTTCTTT.

This clonotype was detected a few times. This chain joins TRBV28 and TRBJ1-5; no reliable D call. V lost 2 bases, J lost 7 bases, and 12 bases lay in between. The CDR3 runs to 14 residues. The germline CDR1 and CDR2 sequences are MDHEN and SYDVKM. The CDR3 protein is CASSLLGVYQPQHF. In DNA form, the CDR3 reads TGTGCCAGCAGTTTACTGGGAGTATACCAGCCCCAGCATTTT.

This clonotype was detected a few times. The V gene is TRBV5-1, the J gene TRBJ2-7; TRBD2 agrees at 10 bases. Germline V lookup: CDR1 SGHRS, CDR2 YFSETQ. The CDR3 covers 16 residues. The V segment lost 3 bases and the J segment 0 bases; nucleotides outside the gene matches: 6. The CDR3: CASSYGTSAGSYEQYF. The CDR3 bases are TGCGCCAGCAGCTATGGGACTAGCGCCGGCTCCTACGAGCAGTACTTC.

This clonotype was observed a handful of times. The V and J genes are TRBV29-1 and TRBJ2-2; D tentatively reads TRBD1 or TRBD2 (5 bases each). The germline gives CDR1 SQVTM, CDR2 ANQGSEA. The CDR3 has 13 residues. Trimming removed 4 bases from V and 3 bases from J, with 9 bases in between. The CDR3: CSVVLGDTGELFF. Here the CDR3 DNA reads TGCAGCGTTGTTTTGGGGGACACCGGGGAGCTGTTTTTT.

This clonotype was picked up a small number of times. The chain employs TRBV5-1 and TRBJ2-7; D perhaps matches TRBD2 (5 bases). Trimming stripped 0 bases from V and 2 bases from J, with 9 bases between. From germline, CDR1 is SGHRS and CDR2 YFSETQ. The CDR3 loop spans 14 amino acids. Here the CDR3 reads CASSLEGSAYEQYF. In nucleotides, the CDR3 is TGCGCCAGCAGCTTGGAAGGTAGCGCCTACGAGCAGTACTTC.

V gene TRBV4-1 combines with J gene TRBJ2-1, with D perhaps TRBD2 (7 bases). V was clipped by 0 bases and J by 6 bases, with 12 bases between them. This CDR3 region has 15 residues. The germline CDR1 and CDR2 sequences are MGHRA and YSYEKL. The CDR3: CASSQEGGGSNEQFF. DNA of the CDR3: TGCGCCAGCAGCCAAGAGGGGGGGGGCTCCAATGAGCAGTTCTTC.

This clonotype was counted only a few times. The rearrangement uses TRBV7-8 and TRBJ2-7; 7 positions agree with TRBD1. Germline V gives CDR1 SGHVS, CDR2 FQNEAQ. The CDR3 is made up of 16 amino acids. V lost 4 bases to trimming and J lost 0 bases; unmatched junction nucleotides: 9. The CDR3 nucleotides read TGTGCCAGCAGCTCAAACTCCGGGACAGACTCCTACGAGCAGTACTTC. Translated, it gives CASSSNSGTDSYEQYF.

The chain carries TRBV6-5 and TRBJ1-1, with D hard to call. Germline assignment: CDR1 MNHEY and CDR2 SVGAGI. Trimming took off 2 bases at V and 0 bases at J, with 7 bases between the two ends. The CDR3 totals 14 residues. The chain's CDR3 is CASSYHSLNTEAFF. CDR3 nucleotides: TGTGCCAGCAGTTACCACAGTTTGAACACTGAAGCTTTCTTT.